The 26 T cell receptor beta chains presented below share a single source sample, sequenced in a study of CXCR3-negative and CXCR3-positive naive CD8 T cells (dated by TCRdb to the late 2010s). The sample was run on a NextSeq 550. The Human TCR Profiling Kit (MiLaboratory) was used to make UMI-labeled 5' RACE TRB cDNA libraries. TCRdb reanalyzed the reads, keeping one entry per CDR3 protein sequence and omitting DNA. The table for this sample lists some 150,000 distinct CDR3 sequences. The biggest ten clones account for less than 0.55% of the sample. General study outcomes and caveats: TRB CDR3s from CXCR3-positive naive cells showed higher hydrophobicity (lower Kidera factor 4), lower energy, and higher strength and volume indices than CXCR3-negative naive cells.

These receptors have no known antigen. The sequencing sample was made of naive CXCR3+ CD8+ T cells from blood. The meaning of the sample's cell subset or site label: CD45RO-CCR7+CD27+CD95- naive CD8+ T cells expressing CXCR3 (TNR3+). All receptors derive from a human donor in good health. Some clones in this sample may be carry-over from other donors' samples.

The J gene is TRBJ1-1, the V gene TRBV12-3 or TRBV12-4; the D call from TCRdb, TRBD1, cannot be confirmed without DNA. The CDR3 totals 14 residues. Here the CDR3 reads CASSPDRGNTEAFF.

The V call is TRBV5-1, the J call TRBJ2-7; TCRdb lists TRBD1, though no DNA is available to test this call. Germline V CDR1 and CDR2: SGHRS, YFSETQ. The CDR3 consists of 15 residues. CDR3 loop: CASSLTRSLYYEQYF.

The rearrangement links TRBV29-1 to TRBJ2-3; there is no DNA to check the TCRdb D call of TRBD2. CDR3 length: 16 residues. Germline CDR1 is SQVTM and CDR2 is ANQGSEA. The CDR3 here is CSVEGPLAGVPDTQYF.

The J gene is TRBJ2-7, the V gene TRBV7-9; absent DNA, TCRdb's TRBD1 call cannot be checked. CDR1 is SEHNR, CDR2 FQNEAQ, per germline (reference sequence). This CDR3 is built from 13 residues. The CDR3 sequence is CASSLDRGFEQYF.

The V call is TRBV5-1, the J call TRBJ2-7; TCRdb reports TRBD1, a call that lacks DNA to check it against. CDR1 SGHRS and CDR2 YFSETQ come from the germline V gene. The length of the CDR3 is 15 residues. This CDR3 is CASSLGGARTYEQYF.

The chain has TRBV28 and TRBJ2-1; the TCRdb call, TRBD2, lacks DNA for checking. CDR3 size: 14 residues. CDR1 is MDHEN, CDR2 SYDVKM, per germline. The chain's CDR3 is CASSSGGAHNEQFF.

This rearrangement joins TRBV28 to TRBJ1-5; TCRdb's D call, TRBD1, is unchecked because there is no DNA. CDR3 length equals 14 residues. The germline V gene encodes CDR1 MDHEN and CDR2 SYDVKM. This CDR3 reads CASSFRVGNQPQHF.

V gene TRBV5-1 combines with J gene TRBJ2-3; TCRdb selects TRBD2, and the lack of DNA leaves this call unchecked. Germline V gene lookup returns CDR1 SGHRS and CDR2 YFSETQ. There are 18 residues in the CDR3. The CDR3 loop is CASSLVVLAGGPIDTQYF. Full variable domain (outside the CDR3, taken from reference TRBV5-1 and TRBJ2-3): KAGVTQTPRYLIKTRGQQVTLSCSPISGHRSVSWYQQTPGQGLQFLFEYFSETQRNKGNFPGRFSGRQFSNSRSEMNVSTLELGDSALYLCASSLVVLAGGPIDTQYFGPGTRLTVL.

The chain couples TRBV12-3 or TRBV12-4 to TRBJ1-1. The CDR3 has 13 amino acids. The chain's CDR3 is CASSLAMNTEAFF.

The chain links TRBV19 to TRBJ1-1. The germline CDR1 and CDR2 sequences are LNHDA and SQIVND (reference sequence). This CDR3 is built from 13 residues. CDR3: CASSIVANTEAFF.

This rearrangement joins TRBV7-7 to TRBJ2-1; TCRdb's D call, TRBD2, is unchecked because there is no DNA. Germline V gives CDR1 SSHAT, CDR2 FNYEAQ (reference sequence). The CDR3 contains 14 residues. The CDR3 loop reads CASSLYGRNNEQFF.

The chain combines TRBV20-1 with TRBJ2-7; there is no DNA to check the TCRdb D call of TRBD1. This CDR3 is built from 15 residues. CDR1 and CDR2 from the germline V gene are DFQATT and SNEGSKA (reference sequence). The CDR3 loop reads CSARQLDRGAYEQYF.

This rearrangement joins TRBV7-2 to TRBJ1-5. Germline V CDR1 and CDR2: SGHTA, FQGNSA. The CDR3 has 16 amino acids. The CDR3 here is CASSLGVITSGQPQHF.

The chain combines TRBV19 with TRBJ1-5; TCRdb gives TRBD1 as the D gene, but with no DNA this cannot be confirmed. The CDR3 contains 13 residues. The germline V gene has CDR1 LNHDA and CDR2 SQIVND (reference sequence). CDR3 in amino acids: CASSPWANQPQHF.

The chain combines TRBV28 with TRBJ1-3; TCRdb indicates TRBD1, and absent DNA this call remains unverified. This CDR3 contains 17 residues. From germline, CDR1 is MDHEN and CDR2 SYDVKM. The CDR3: CASSSLPGRPVGNTIYF.

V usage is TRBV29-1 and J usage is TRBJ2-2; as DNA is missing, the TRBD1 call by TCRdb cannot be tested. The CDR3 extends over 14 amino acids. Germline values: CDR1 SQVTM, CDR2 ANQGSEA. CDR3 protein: CSVRAPSDTGELFF.

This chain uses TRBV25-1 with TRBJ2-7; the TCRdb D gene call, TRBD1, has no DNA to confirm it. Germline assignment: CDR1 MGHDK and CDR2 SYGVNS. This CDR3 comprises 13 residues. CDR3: CASSESGADEQYF.

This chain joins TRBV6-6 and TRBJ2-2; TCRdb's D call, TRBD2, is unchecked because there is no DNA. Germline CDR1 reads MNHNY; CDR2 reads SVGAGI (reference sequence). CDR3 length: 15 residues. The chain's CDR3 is CASRSGTSGAGELFF.

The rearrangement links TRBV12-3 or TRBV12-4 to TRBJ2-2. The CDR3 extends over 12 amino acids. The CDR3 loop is CASSLASGELFF.

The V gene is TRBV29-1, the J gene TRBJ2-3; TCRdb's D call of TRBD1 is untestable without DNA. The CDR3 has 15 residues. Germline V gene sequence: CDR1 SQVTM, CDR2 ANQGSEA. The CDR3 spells CSVTPGTGMIDTQYF.

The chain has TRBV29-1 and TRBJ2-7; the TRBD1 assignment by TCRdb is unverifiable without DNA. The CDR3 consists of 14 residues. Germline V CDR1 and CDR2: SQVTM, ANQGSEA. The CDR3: CSVETGGTNYGYNF.

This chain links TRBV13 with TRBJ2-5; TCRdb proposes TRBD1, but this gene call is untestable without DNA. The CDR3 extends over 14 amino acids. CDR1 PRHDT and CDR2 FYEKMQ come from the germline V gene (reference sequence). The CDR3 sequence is CASSSRDTQETQYF.

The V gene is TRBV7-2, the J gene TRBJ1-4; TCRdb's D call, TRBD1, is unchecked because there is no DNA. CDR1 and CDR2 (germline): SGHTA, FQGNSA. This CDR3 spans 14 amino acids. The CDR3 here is CASSDRDSNEKLFF. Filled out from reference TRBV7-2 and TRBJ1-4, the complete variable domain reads GAGVSQSPSNKVTEKGKDVELRCDPISGHTALYWYRQSLGQGLEFLIYFQGNSAPDKSGLPSDRFSAERTGGSVSTLTIQRTQQEDSAVYLCASSDRDSNEKLFFGSGTQLSVL.

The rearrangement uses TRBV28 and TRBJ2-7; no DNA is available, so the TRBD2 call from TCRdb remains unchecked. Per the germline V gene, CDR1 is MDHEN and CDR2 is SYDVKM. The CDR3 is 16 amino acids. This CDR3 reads CASRPVGGRVIYEQYF.

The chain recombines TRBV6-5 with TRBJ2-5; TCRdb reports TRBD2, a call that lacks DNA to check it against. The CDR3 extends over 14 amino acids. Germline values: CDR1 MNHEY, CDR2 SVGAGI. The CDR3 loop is CASGAGGLKETQYF.

The CDR3 protein is CASSFSRGPMAETQYF. The rearrangement links TRBV13 to TRBJ2-5; TCRdb calls TRBD1, which cannot be checked without DNA. The CDR3 contains 16 residues. CDR1 and CDR2 (germline): PRHDT, FYEKMQ (reference sequence).